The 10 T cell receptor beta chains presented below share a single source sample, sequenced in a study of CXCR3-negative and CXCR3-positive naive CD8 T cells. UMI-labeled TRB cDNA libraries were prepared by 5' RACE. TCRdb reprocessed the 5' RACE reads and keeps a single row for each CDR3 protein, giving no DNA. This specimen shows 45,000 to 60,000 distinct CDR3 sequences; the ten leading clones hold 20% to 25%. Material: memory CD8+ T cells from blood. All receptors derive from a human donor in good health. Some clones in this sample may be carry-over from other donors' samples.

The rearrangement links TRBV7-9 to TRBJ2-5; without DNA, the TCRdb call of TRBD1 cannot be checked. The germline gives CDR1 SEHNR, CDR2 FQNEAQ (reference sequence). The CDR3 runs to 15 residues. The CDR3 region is CASSYIWGEQETQYF. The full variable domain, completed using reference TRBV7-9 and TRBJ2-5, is DTGVSQNPRHKITKRGQNVTFRCDPISEHNRLYWYRQTLGQGPEFLTYFQNEAQLEKSRLLSDRFSAERPKGSFSTLEIQRTEQGDSAMYLCASSYIWGEQETQYFGPGTRLLVL.

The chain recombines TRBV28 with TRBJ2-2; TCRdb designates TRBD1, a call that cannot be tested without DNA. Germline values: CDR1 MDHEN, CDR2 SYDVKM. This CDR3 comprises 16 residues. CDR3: CASSFTPRGLAGELFF.

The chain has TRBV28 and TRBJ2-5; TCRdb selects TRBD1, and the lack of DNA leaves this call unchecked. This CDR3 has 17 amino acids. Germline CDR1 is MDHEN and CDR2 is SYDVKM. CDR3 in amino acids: CASSPIPDQKNQETQYF.

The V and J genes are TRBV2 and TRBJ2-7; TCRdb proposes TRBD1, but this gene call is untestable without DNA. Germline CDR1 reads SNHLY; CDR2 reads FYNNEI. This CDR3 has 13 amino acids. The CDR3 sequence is CASSPGQTYEQYF.

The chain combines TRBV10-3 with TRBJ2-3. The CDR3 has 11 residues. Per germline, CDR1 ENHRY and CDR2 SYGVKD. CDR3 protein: CAITDTDTQYF.

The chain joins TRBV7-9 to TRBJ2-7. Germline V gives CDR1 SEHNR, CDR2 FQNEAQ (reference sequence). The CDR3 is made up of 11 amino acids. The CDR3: CASSYVYEQYF.

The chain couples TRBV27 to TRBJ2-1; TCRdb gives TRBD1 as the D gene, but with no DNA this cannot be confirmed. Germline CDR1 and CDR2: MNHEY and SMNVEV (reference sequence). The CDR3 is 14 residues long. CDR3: CASSPTPGYNEQFF.

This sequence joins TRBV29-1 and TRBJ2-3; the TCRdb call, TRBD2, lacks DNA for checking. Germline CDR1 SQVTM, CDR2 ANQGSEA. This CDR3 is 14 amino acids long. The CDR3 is CSATLAGGADTQYF.

CDR3 protein: CATSDLIAGQSSYEQYF. The chain has TRBV24-1 and TRBJ2-7; there is no DNA to check the TCRdb D call of TRBD1. The germline gives CDR1 KGHDR, CDR2 SFDVKD. CDR3 length equals 17 residues.

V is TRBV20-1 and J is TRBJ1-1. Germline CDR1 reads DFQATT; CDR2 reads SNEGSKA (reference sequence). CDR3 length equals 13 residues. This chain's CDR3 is CSAYFIGDTEAFF.